The 21 T cell receptor beta chains listed next were all sequenced from one sample in a study of shared T cell receptors in the human thymus. Assay: immunoSEQ multiplex PCR; the TCRdb copy retains only in-frame clones and omits some. The profile shows about 660,000 clones, roughly 90% of them singletons. The same sample was also studied in work on human thymus T cells.

Sample: thymocytes. These receptors were taken from a boy younger than two with a congenital heart defect.

The chain couples TRBV7-9 to TRBJ2-1; 9 nucleotides align to TRBD1. Looked up from germline, CDR1 is SEHNR and CDR2 is FQNEAQ (reference sequence). This CDR3 spans 19 amino acids. J was trimmed by 0 bases and V by 5 bases; bases with no gene match: 14. The CDR3 region has the DNA TGTGCCAGCAGCCTTTGGCACGGGGACAGGGCCAGCTCCTACAATGAGCAGTTCTTC. Translation: CASSLWHGDRASSYNEQFF.

The J gene is TRBJ2-1, the V gene TRBV5-4, with 15 nucleotides matching TRBD2. V lost 0 bases and J lost 12; bases outside the gene matches: 10. This CDR3 region has 17 residues. Germline CDR1 reads SGHNT; CDR2 reads YYREEE (reference sequence). The CDR3 nucleotides are TGTGCCAGCAGCTTGGGGACTAGCGGGAGGGCCTCTTCTGGGCAGTTCTTC. Encoded protein: CASSLGTSGRASSGQFF.

The genes are TRBV10-3 and TRBJ2-1; 13 bases agree with TRBD2. This CDR3 is built from 17 residues. Germline CDR1 is ENHRY and CDR2 is SYGVKD. Trimming cost V 5 bases and J 3 bases; bases outside gene matches: 7. The CDR3 DNA sequence: TGTGCCATCAGTCCCCTCGGGACTAGCGGGGACTACAATGAGCAGTTCTTC. This translates into CAISPLGTSGDYNEQFF.

The rearrangement joins TRBV19 to TRBJ2-1, with TRBD2 matching 10 bases. The CDR3 spans 14 residues. J gave up 6 bases and V 5 bases, and 4 bases lay outside the gene matches. The germline V gene encodes CDR1 LNHDA and CDR2 SQIVND (reference sequence). The CDR3 DNA is TGTGCCAGTAGTCCTAGCGGGAGCCGCAATGAGCAGTTCTTC. Translation gives CASSPSGSRNEQFF. Full variable domain (remainder filled in from reference TRBV19 and TRBJ2-1): DGGITQSPKYLFRKEGQNVTLSCEQNLNHDAMYWYRQDPGQGLRLIYYSQIVNDFQKGDIAEGYSVSREKKESFPLTVTSAQKNPTAFYLCASSPSGSRNEQFFGPGTRLTVL.

The V and J genes are TRBV27 and TRBJ2-1; 10 positions match TRBD1. Trimming took 6 bases from V and 3 from J; bases not matched to a gene: 11. This CDR3 is 17 amino acids long. CDR1 and CDR2 from the germline V gene are MNHEY and SMNVEV (reference sequence). The CDR3 loop reads CASRGTGAGAFYNEQFF. The CDR3 coding sequence is TGTGCCAGCAGAGGGACAGGGGCAGGGGCATTCTACAATGAGCAGTTCTTC.

The chain couples TRBV27 to TRBJ2-5; possibly TRBD1 for D (7 bases). This CDR3 spans 14 amino acids. Deletions cut 3 bases from V and 4 bases from J, with 12 bases between. Germline CDR1 reads MNHEY; CDR2 reads SMNVEV (reference sequence). The CDR3 DNA reads as TGTGCCAGCAGTTTGGAGGGGGCAGGAGAGACCCAGTACTTC. Translation: CASSLEGAGETQYF.

This rearrangement joins TRBV28 to TRBJ2-7, with a weak D call TRBD2 (6 bases). The CDR3 is 16 amino acids. V was cut by 7 bases and J by 5 bases, with 24 bases left in between. Germline V gene lookup returns CDR1 MDHEN and CDR2 SYDVKM. This CDR3 is CASTPPPGRWGNEQYF. In DNA form, the CDR3 reads TGTGCCAGCACCCCCCCACCCGGGAGATGGGGGAACGAGCAGTACTTC.

The J gene is TRBJ2-5, the V gene TRBV30, with 7 bases lining up with TRBD1. Judging by the DNA end, TRBJ2-7 fits better; the J call may be wrong. CDR3 size: 16 residues. The germline CDR1 and CDR2 sequences are GTSNPN and SVGIG (reference sequence). DNA for the CDR3: TGTGCCTGGGGGCCGTACAGGGGATCGTTATCCTACGAGCAGTACTTC. Protein product: CAWGPYRGSLSYEQYF.

The chain joins TRBV7-9 to TRBJ2-7; possibly TRBD1 for D (6 bases). This CDR3 has 14 amino acids. Trimming removed 5 bases from V and 5 bases from J, with 16 bases in between. The germline CDR1 and CDR2 sequences are SEHNR and FQNEAQ (reference sequence). The CDR3, as DNA: TGTGCCAGCAGCACGGACAGCCGATTCCACGAGCAGTACTTC. Protein product: CASSTDSRFHEQYF.

The chain links TRBV7-2 to TRBJ1-1, with D perhaps matching TRBD1 (5 bases). Per the germline V gene, CDR1 is SGHTA and CDR2 is FQGNSA. This CDR3 has 13 amino acids. Trimming left V 3 bases short and J 5 bases short, with 10 bases between. Here the CDR3 reads CASSFTRETEAFF. For the CDR3, the DNA is TGTGCCAGCAGCTTTACCAGGGAAACTGAAGCTTTCTTT.

This clone was seen a single time. The rearrangement links TRBV5-1 to TRBJ1-1, with D possibly being TRBD1 (5 bases). Trimming cost V 4 bases and J 1 base, with 17 bases left between them. The CDR3 has 16 amino acids. From germline, CDR1 is SGHRS and CDR2 YFSETQ. The CDR3 bases are TGCGCCAGCAGCGTTGGGGCCCCCGGGGGGAACACTGAAGCTTTCTTT. It encodes CASSVGAPGGNTEAFF.

This chain connects TRBV18 to TRBJ1-3, with D uncertain. The CDR3 is 13 amino acids. Trimming pared 3 bases from V and 4 bases from J, leaving 7 bases between. Looked up from germline, CDR1 is KGHSH and CDR2 is LQKENI. The CDR3 loop is CASSPSLGNTIYF. DNA of the CDR3: TGTGCCAGCTCACCGAGTCTCGGAAACACCATATATTTT.

The V and J genes are TRBV9 and TRBJ2-1; TRBD2 is a possible D gene (6 bases). Trimming shortened V by 4 bases and J by 2 bases, and 16 bases separated the two germline ends. The CDR3 contains 16 residues. Germline CDR1 reads SGDLS; CDR2 reads YYNGEE. For the CDR3, the DNA is TGTGCCAGCAGCTACCCGAGAGGGAGGCCCTACAATGAGCAGTTCTTC. Its protein is CASSYPRGRPYNEQFF.

The gene calls are TRBV19 and TRBJ2-3, with D unresolved. V dropped 7 bases and J dropped 0 bases, with 11 bases sitting between them. The V gene's germline CDR1 is LNHDA and CDR2 SQIVND (reference sequence). This CDR3 contains 14 residues. CDR3 protein: CASTPFLSTDTQYF. The CDR3 DNA sequence: TGTGCCAGTACCCCATTTTTGAGCACAGATACGCAGTATTTT.

The chain is built from TRBV4-3 and TRBJ2-1; D not resolved. This CDR3 is built from 14 residues. CDR1 LGHNA and CDR2 YSLEER come from the germline V gene. The V and J ends lost 2 bases and 6 bases respectively, with 11 bases between them. The CDR3 reads CASSQNLVPNEQFF. CDR3 DNA: TGCGCCAGCAGCCAAAATCTAGTACCCAATGAGCAGTTCTTC.

V and J are TRBV5-1 and TRBJ2-7; a possible D gene is TRBD2 (5 bases). The CDR3 has 17 amino acids. Germline loops: CDR1 SGHRS, CDR2 YFSETQ. Trimming removed 5 bases from V and 1 base from J, with 22 bases in between. The CDR3 is CASRPLEATIGSYEQYF. CDR3 DNA: TGCGCCAGCAGACCACTAGAAGCGACGATTGGGTCCTACGAGCAGTACTTC.

The chain has TRBV6-6 and TRBJ2-3, with D perhaps matching TRBD1 (6 bases). The CDR3 length is 15 residues. Germline lookup yields CDR1 MNHNY and CDR2 SVGAGI (reference sequence). V was trimmed by 6 bases and J by 5 bases, leaving 18 bases between them. CDR3 DNA: TGTGCCAGCAGCGGCACAGGGCTAGGGCGAGATACGCAGTATTTT. It translates to CASSGTGLGRDTQYF.

V is TRBV18 and J is TRBJ2-7; a weak D match, TRBD1 (5 bases). Germline V CDR1 and CDR2: KGHSH, LQKENI. The CDR3 runs to 15 residues. The V end lost 3 bases, the J end lost 1 base, and 13 bases lay between the germline ends. The CDR3 here is CASSPPRVGSYEQYF. As DNA, the CDR3 is TGTGCCAGCTCACCCCCCAGGGTGGGTTCCTACGAGCAGTACTTC.

This CDR3 reads CASSSPGSPYEQYF. The CDR3 DNA is TGTGCCAGCAGCTCTCCGGGTAGTCCCTACGAGCAGTACTTC. The chain employs TRBV11-2 and TRBJ2-7; D remains ambiguous. Trimming shortened V by 4 bases and J by 2 bases, and 12 bases separated the two germline ends. From germline, CDR1 is SGHAT and CDR2 FQNNGV. The CDR3 is 14 residues long.

The chain joins TRBV4-3 to TRBJ2-1; 15 bases are shared with TRBD2. This CDR3 is built from 20 residues. Germline CDR1 LGHNA, CDR2 YSLEER. The V and J ends lost 6 bases and 4 bases, in that order; junction bases with no gene match: 16. The CDR3 loop is CASRLTGTSGGKGVYNEQFF. The CDR3 DNA reads TGCGCCAGCAGACTCACCGGGACTAGCGGGGGGAAGGGGGTATACAATGAGCAGTTCTTC.

The CDR3 nucleotides read TGTGCCAGCAGTCCCCACTCTAACAGGAAACCCGACACCGGGGAGCTGTTTTTT. It translates to CASSPHSNRKPDTGELFF. The rearrangement links TRBV28 to TRBJ2-2; possible D gene TRBD1, 5 bases. Germline V lookup: CDR1 MDHEN, CDR2 SYDVKM. Trimming took 5 bases from V and 3 from J, leaving 22 bases between them. CDR3 length: 18 residues. Looking up the rest from reference TRBV28 and TRBJ2-2 gives the full variable domain: DVKVTQSSRYLVKRTGEKVFLECVQDMDHENMFWYRQDPGLGLRLIYFSYDVKMKEKGDIPEGYSVSREKKERFSLILESASTNQTSMYLCASSPHSNRKPDTGELFFGEGSRLTVL.